Following are 5 T cell receptor beta chains from one sample sequenced in a study of cytomegalovirus exposure and HLA in healthy donors. 13 Jbeta primers and 60 Vbeta primers were used for the PCR. Generated by immunoSEQ multiplex PCR, the TCRdb table keeps only in-frame clones and is missing some. The data show about 190,000 clones, roughly 76% seen once. Specimen: PBMCs. Receptors were obtained from a woman under 40 in good health and CMV-seropositive.

The J gene is TRBJ2-7, the V gene TRBV6-1; D is perhaps TRBD1 (5 bases). Germline assignment: CDR1 MNHNS and CDR2 SASEGT. The CDR3 has 12 residues. Trimming removed 3 bases from V and 2 bases from J, with 5 bases in between. The CDR3 is CASSETAYEQYF. The CDR3, as DNA: TGTGCCAGCAGTGAGACAGCCTACGAGCAGTACTTC.

V gene TRBV6-5 combines with J gene TRBJ1-6, with D tentatively TRBD1 (5 bases). CDR3 length: 14 amino acids. Per the germline V gene, CDR1 is MNHEY and CDR2 is SVGAGI. Trimming pared 5 bases from V and 4 bases from J, leaving 9 bases between. The CDR3 loop reads CASSRQSYNSPLHF. The DNA of the CDR3 is TGTGCCAGCAGTCGACAGTCATATAATTCACCCCTCCACTTT.

The rearrangement uses TRBV27 and TRBJ2-1; D unclear. The CDR3 runs 16 residues. Germline V gene lookup returns CDR1 MNHEY and CDR2 SMNVEV (reference sequence). V was shortened by 3 bases and J by 5 bases, with 17 bases between the two germline ends. The CDR3 sequence: CASSFFGGLKNNEQFF. The CDR3 DNA reads TGTGCCAGCAGTTTTTTTGGTGGGCTGAAAAACAATGAGCAGTTCTTC.

This clone was recorded a few times. The rearrangement uses TRBV28 and TRBJ1-2, with 7 bases identical to TRBD1. CDR1 and CDR2 (germline): MDHEN, SYDVKM. The CDR3 contains 16 residues. With V trimmed by 4 bases and J by 8 bases, 16 bases remained unmatched. The CDR3 DNA follows: TGTGCCAGCAGTTCTAATGCAGGGGGACGTCCTTGGGGCTACACCTTC. Translated, it gives CASSSNAGGRPWGYTF.

CDR3 sequence: CASSPGTGGAAGQPQHF. CDR3 DNA: TGTGCCAGTAGTCCCGGGACAGGGGGTGCTGCAGGCCAGCCCCAGCATTTT. V usage is TRBV19 and J usage is TRBJ1-5; TRBD1 agrees at 11 bases. Germline V gene sequence: CDR1 LNHDA, CDR2 SQIVND (reference sequence). V shed 5 bases, J shed 7 bases, and the junction held 13 bases outside the gene matches. The CDR3 has 17 amino acids.